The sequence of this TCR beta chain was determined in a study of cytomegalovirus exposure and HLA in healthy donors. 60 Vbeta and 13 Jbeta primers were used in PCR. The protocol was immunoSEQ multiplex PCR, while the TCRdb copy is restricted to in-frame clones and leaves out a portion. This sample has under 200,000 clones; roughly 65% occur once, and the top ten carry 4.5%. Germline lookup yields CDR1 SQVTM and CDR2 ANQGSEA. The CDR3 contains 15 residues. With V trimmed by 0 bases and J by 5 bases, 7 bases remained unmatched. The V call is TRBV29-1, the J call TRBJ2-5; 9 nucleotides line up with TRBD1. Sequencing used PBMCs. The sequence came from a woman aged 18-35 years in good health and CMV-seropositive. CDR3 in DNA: TGCAGCGTTGAAGACCGGGGACAGGGACAGGAGACCCAGTACTTC. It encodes CSVEDRGQGQETQYF.